Reported below is one T cell receptor beta chain. This clonotype was counted ten times or more. Its antigen target is currently unknown. Base qualities are not at hand, and no much larger clone is one base apart. The data originate from a study of early T cells in non-severe SARS-CoV-2 infection (dated by TCRdb to the early 2020s). In the study overall: Because TCR sequencing relied on bulk RNA taken from unsorted whole blood, pairing of alpha and beta chains was not possible. Study-level results and caveats: VDJdb matching was skewed toward anti-spike CD8 responses and likely underestimated virus-specific expansions by missing private and CD4 specificities.

The CDR3 contains 14 residues, cysteine and phenylalanine counted. Only CDR3 DNA is held: 42 bases, read in frame from base 1. Trimming removed 8 bases from V and 5 bases from J; the gene matches leave 8 bases unexplained. A case-control design nested within a healthcare worker cohort in London, UK, was used, with weekly nasopharyngeal swab PCR tests and blood sampling performed. Healthcare workers were recruited during the week of the UK lockdown, between 23 and 31 March 2020, and followed weekly for up to 16 weeks. Library method: 5' RACE. TCRdb names NextSeq 500 as the instrument used. In the TCR library protocol, unique molecular identifiers were attached to individual cDNA molecules to correct for PCR bias and sequencing error. TCR alpha and beta chains were both sequenced, and the abundances of alpha and beta sequences in each sample were closely correlated with each other. Regarding the original processing steps: Decombinator V4 was used to annotate the V gene, J gene and CDR3 of the TCR sequences. Expanded TCRs were defined as changing significantly between any two time points under a Poisson model with p below 0.0001. TCR abundances were normalised to the total number of TCRs sequenced per sample and expressed as counts per million. TRAV1-2 paired with TRAJ12, TRAJ20 or TRAJ33 defined MAIT TCRs, while TRAV10 paired with TRAJ18 defined iNKT TCRs. VDJdb, accessed 1 November 2021, was searched for CMV, EBV and SARS-CoV-2 annotated TCRs, excluding TCRs annotated for multiple antigens. TCRdb reworked the public reads: Q25 trimming with fastp, MiXCR clone assembly, productive beta chains retained. Entries that share a CDR3 protein sequence are merged under the most common genes and DNA. V and J calls and clone size were set by TCRdb, not the authors. Across this sample there are tens of thousands of distinct CDR3 sequences, with 14% seen only once. Together, the top ten hold under 6.5% of the sample.

The chain couples TRBV12-3 or TRBV12-4 to TRBJ2-1; 8 central nucleotides agree with TRBD1. This clonotype was sampled from an adult who was a healthcare worker with PCR-confirmed SARS-CoV-2 infection or an uninfected control (not recorded which). Sequencing was performed on whole blood. The CDR3 sequence is CASVGQGVNNEQFF. The sequenced DNA is TGTGCCAGCGTAGGACAGGGAGTTAACAATGAGCAGTTCTTC.